This T cell receptor beta chain was sequenced in a study of blood T cell repertoires in COVID-19. At the level of the study: Spain, Italy and the United States supplied samples that represented acute and convalescent COVID-19. Nucleic acid was either cDNA or gDNA, and it came from T cells, B-cell-depleted T cells, or PBMCs.

V was clipped by 4 bases and J by 4 bases, with 13 bases between them. This CDR3 has 14 amino acids. Germline V gene lookup returns CDR1 LGHDT and CDR2 YNNKEL (reference sequence). Authors' methods: Cell counts per sample came from amplifying reference gene primers. Using immunoSEQ multiplex PCR, the repertoire was profiled, and TCRdb retains in-frame clones only, with some absent. D and trimming were read from the DNA, whereas the V and J calls and clone size are those reported in that table. The data contain about 37,000 clones, 75% to 90% of them singletons. The source of this sequence is a woman aged 70-85 years with acute or convalescent COVID-19. Specimen: peripheral blood. The chain links TRBV3-1 (or the pseudogene TRBV3-2) to TRBJ1-1; maybe TRBD1 (5 bases). For the CDR3, the DNA is TGTGCCAGCAGCCCAGGGATTTGGGGCACTGAAGCTTTCTTT. This translates into CASSPGIWGTEAFF.